This T cell receptor (beta chain) was obtained from a study of T cell repertoires in cytomegalovirus infection. Findings and limits, study-wide: Clonotype analysis showed dominance of the ex vivo response by HLA-C-restricted CMV-specific TCR beta clonotypes.

The CDR3 is 15 amino acids. The germline gives CDR1 SGHTA, CDR2 FQGNSA. The V end lost 6 bases, the J end lost 4 bases, and 13 bases lay between the germline ends. MiXCR, run by TCRdb on the reads, gives a single entry per CDR3 protein. Of about 140,000 distinct CDR3 sequences listed, approximately 5.9% are singletons. This clonotype was observed at least ten times. The antigen remains unidentified. The chain couples TRBV7-2 to TRBJ1-6; D gene unclear. The clonotype comes from a human donor in good health (CMV status not recorded). Some clones in this sample may be carry-over from other donors' samples. What was sequenced was PBMCs. CDR3 amino acids: CASSLSGLYNSPLHF. DNA of the CDR3: TGTGCCAGCAGTTTAAGCGGATTATATAATTCACCCCTCCACTTT.